Presented here are 23 T cell receptor beta chains from one specimen sequenced in a study of regulatory T cells in long-lasting Graves disease. Regarding time point: newly diagnosed GD, antithyroid drugs for less than 3 months. RNA from PBMCs was the source of the TCR library. With iRepertoire HTBI primers and Arm-PCR of CDR3 regions, TCR beta libraries were built. TCRdb reprocessed the multiplex PCR reads with MiXCR, giving one entry per CDR3 protein. Seen here are approximately 480,000 distinct CDR3 sequences, under 20% observed once, and the top ten hold 12%. The data were also submitted as part of a second study, on T cells in Graves' hyperthyroidism and ophthalmopathy.

The sample consisted of peripheral blood mononuclear cells (PBMCs), taken at new diagnosis, from a patient treated with antithyroid drugs. Receptor source: a man in his forties with Graves disease.

This clonotype occurred many times. This chain joins TRBV11-2 and TRBJ2-3; D is possibly TRBD1 or TRBD2 (5 bases each). Germline assignment: CDR1 SGHAT and CDR2 FQNNGV. The V gene lost 0 bases and the J gene lost 5 bases, with 12 bases spanning the gap. This CDR3 is built from 15 residues. The CDR3 region has the DNA TGTGCCAGCAGCTTAGATGGGACGCCTCTAGATACGCAGTATTTT. Its translation: CASSLDGTPLDTQYF.

Notes on this clonotype: It may be a read error: a sequence one base away is much more abundant. The V and J genes are TRBV18 and TRBJ1-1, with D possibly TRBD1 on 5 matching bases. The ends were cut back, 5 bases at V and 6 bases at J, with 16 bases in the middle. The germline V gene has CDR1 KGHSH and CDR2 LQKENI. The CDR3 runs 14 residues. The DNA for the CDR3 is TGTGCCAGCTCATCCCGGGGCAGGGAGCCTGAAGCTTTCTTT. Amino acid sequence: CASSSRGREPEAFF.

At least ten counts were recorded for this clonotype. The V and J genes are TRBV10-3 and TRBJ1-1; 7 positions match TRBD1. The germline V gene encodes CDR1 ENHRY and CDR2 SYGVKD. The V gene end was trimmed by 6 bases and the J gene end by 3 bases; junction bases not matched to a gene: 10. The CDR3 has 15 amino acids. CDR3 amino acids: CAIRGTVGMDTEAFF. In DNA form, the CDR3 reads TGTGCCATCAGAGGGACAGTTGGTATGGACACTGAAGCTTTCTTT.

This clonotype has a count of ten or more. The V gene is TRBV20-1, the J gene TRBJ2-5, with 9 bases identical to TRBD2. J gave up 3 bases and V 0 bases, and 5 bases lay outside the gene matches. The CDR3 loop spans 15 amino acids. The V gene's germline CDR1 is DFQATT and CDR2 SNEGSKA (reference sequence). CDR3 in amino acids: CSARDYPSGKETQYF. The CDR3 coding sequence is TGCAGTGCTAGAGATTATCCTAGCGGGAAAGAGACCCAGTACTTC.

V is TRBV29-1 and J is TRBJ2-1; possibly TRBD1 or TRBD2 for D (5 bases each). This CDR3 has 15 amino acids. Germline V lookup: CDR1 SQVTM, CDR2 ANQGSEA. V shed 7 bases and J shed 0 bases, with 16 bases lying between them. As DNA, the CDR3 is TGCAGCGGGTCCCAGGGAGCGAGCTCCTACAATGAGCAGTTCTTC. It translates to CSGSQGASSYNEQFF.

The chain employs TRBV6-2 or TRBV6-3 and TRBJ2-7; 12 positions match TRBD1. V was pared by 5 bases and J by 7 bases, with 6 bases of the junction left unmatched. This CDR3 comprises 14 residues. Germline CDR1 reads MNHEY; CDR2 reads SVGEGT. The CDR3 DNA reads as TGTGCCAGCAGTGGGGGACAGGGGGCGCGAGAGCAGTACTTC. This sequence encodes CASSGGQGAREQYF.

This clonotype was counted at least ten times. The V gene is TRBV18, the J gene TRBJ2-7; D is unclear. The CDR3 runs to 14 residues. Germline CDR1 reads KGHSH; CDR2 reads LQKENI. V lost 3 bases and J lost 3, with 12 bases in between. CDR3 nucleotide sequence: TGTGCCAGCTCACCGGAGAGCGTCTTCTACGAGCAGTACTTC. The encoded protein is CASSPESVFYEQYF.

In this sample, this clonotype turned up many times. J is TRBJ1-3 and V is TRBV30; no clear D. The germline V gene has CDR1 GTSNPN and CDR2 SVGIG (reference sequence). The CDR3 has 11 amino acids. The V end was cut by 5 bases, the J end by 0 bases, with 2 bases between. The DNA for the CDR3 is TGTGCCTGGGACTCTGGAAACACCATATATTTT. Protein: CAWDSGNTIYF.

This clonotype was observed a few times. The genes are TRBV12-3 or TRBV12-4 and TRBJ1-6, with D perhaps matching TRBD1 (5 bases). The CDR3 spans 14 residues. The germline V and J ends were trimmed by 10 bases and 10 bases, with 20 bases remaining between them. CDR3 protein: CATSLGGFRSPLHF. The CDR3 nucleotides read TGTGCCACCTCTTTGGGGGGGTTTCGGTCACCCCTCCACTTT.

In the case of this clonotype: A single base separates this from a much larger clone, so it may be a read error. V usage is TRBV20-1 and J usage is TRBJ2-7, with TRBD2 matching over 7 bases. The CDR3 totals 12 residues. The V gene's germline CDR1 is DFQATT and CDR2 SNEGSKA (reference sequence). J gave up 2 bases and V 3 bases, and 1 base lay outside the gene matches. The CDR3 region is CSARSGTYEQYF. CDR3 DNA: TGCAGTGCTAGGAGCGGGACCTACGAGCAGTACTTC.

The V call is TRBV15, the J call TRBJ2-4; TRBD1 matches 11 bases. Germline values: CDR1 LNHNV, CDR2 YYDKDF (reference sequence). CDR3 length: 12 amino acids. V lost 4 bases to trimming and J lost 13 bases; unmatched junction nucleotides: 3. CDR3 sequence (DNA): TGTGCCACCAGCACAGGACAGGGGGCGCAGTACTTC. The encoded protein is CATSTGQGAQYF.

This clonotype has a handful of counts. In DNA, the CDR3 is TGTGCCAGCAGTCCCGGACCCGTCTACGAGCAGTACTTC. Translated: CASSPGPVYEQYF. The J gene is TRBJ2-7, the V gene TRBV28; D is ambiguous. The CDR3 runs 13 residues. Germline V gene data show CDR1 as MDHEN and CDR2 as SYDVKM. Trimming pared 5 bases from V and 3 bases from J, leaving 11 bases between.

This clonotype was detected ten times or more. The rearrangement uses TRBV5-1 and TRBJ2-1, with D possibly TRBD2 on 6 matching bases. Trimming pared 1 base from V and 0 bases from J, leaving 8 bases between. From germline, CDR1 is SGHRS and CDR2 YFSETQ. The CDR3 contains 15 residues. CDR3 nucleotides: TGCGCCAGCAGCTTGCCTAGCGACTCCTACAATGAGCAGTTCTTC. Translating it yields CASSLPSDSYNEQFF. Full variable domain (outside the CDR3, taken from reference TRBV5-1 and TRBJ2-1): KAGVTQTPRYLIKTRGQQVTLSCSPISGHRSVSWYQQTPGQGLQFLFEYFSETQRNKGNFPGRFSGRQFSNSRSEMNVSTLELGDSALYLCASSLPSDSYNEQFFGPGTRLTVL.

The rearrangement joins TRBV7-9 to TRBJ2-1, with unresolved D. From germline, CDR1 is SEHNR and CDR2 FQNEAQ (reference sequence). Trimming shortened V by 4 bases and J by 8 bases, and 15 bases separated the two germline ends. This CDR3 is built from 14 residues. CDR3 loop: CASSSRRPRHEQFF. For the CDR3, the DNA is TGTGCCAGCAGCTCGCGACGGCCCAGGCATGAGCAGTTCTTC.

J is TRBJ2-7 and V is TRBV20-1, with D tentatively TRBD1 (6 bases). The germline V gene encodes CDR1 DFQATT and CDR2 SNEGSKA (reference sequence). V gave up 3 bases and J gave up 1 base, with 13 bases separating them. The CDR3 runs 14 residues. Written as DNA, the CDR3 is TGCAGTGCTAGGAGGGGGACCGGGTCCTACGAGCAGTACTTC. It is translated as CSARRGTGSYEQYF.

The rearrangement joins TRBV7-3 to TRBJ2-6, with TRBD2 matching 7 bases. Trimming took 4 bases from V and 0 from J; bases not matched to a gene: 9. Germline CDR1 and CDR2: SGHTA and FQGTGA. The CDR3 extends over 18 amino acids. Here the CDR3 DNA reads TGTGCCAGCAGCTCCCCGGGGGGTTGGAGCTCTGGGGCCAACGTCCTGACTTTC. It codes for CASSSPGGWSSGANVLTF.

V gene TRBV30 combines with J gene TRBJ1-4; no clear D. CDR1 GTSNPN and CDR2 SVGIG come from the germline V gene (reference sequence). The CDR3 totals 11 residues. Trimming left V 8 bases short and J 8 bases short, with 12 bases between. The CDR3 DNA sequence: TGTGCCGCGACGACGGGGGAAAAACTGTTTTTT. Encoded protein: CAATTGEKLFF.

This clonotype was detected many times. This chain links TRBV12-3 or TRBV12-4 with TRBJ2-4; no firm D call. Deletions cut 3 bases from V and 2 bases from J, with 14 bases between. The CDR3 runs to 16 residues. The CDR3: CASSFLSRSPKNIQYF. Here the CDR3 DNA reads TGTGCCAGCAGTTTCTTGTCCCGCAGTCCCAAAAACATTCAGTACTTC.

This clonotype has only a few counts. The rearrangement links TRBV19 to TRBJ1-5; D unresolved. The CDR3 length is 17 residues. V was shortened by 4 bases and J by 4 bases, with 20 bases between the two germline ends. Looked up from germline, CDR1 is LNHDA and CDR2 is SQIVND (reference sequence). The CDR3 protein is CASSRASIGLGNQPQHF. Written as DNA, the CDR3 is TGTGCCAGTAGTAGGGCCTCTATAGGGCTTGGGAATCAGCCCCAGCATTTT.

Ten or more counts support this clonotype. The chain has TRBV5-1 and TRBJ2-7; 11 bases map to TRBD2. After removal of 3 bases from V and 2 bases from J, the junction contained 4 bases not matched to a gene. The germline V gene has CDR1 SGHRS and CDR2 YFSETQ. This CDR3 comprises 15 residues. DNA for the CDR3: TGCGCCAGCAGCTCCAGTAGCGGGAGGGCCTACGAGCAGTACTTC. Translation gives CASSSSSGRAYEQYF.

The V gene is TRBV4-1, the J gene TRBJ1-3; unclear D gene. Germline CDR1 reads MGHRA; CDR2 reads YSYEKL. The germline V and J ends were trimmed by 0 bases and 1 base, with 7 bases remaining between them. The CDR3 runs 15 residues. Here the CDR3 reads CASSQDSGSGNTIYF. The CDR3 DNA reads TGCGCCAGCAGCCAAGACTCGGGTTCTGGAAACACCATATATTTT.

This clonotype has at least ten counts. V and J are TRBV3-1 and TRBJ2-2; maybe TRBD2 (6 bases). This CDR3 region has 16 residues. Germline CDR1 LGHDT, CDR2 YNNKEL (reference sequence). The germline V and J ends were trimmed by 4 bases and 2 bases, with 14 bases remaining between them. CDR3: CASSPRRGANTGELFF. CDR3 coding DNA: TGTGCCAGCAGCCCGCGCCGCGGGGCAAACACCGGGGAGCTGTTTTTT.

The chain has TRBV7-9 and TRBJ2-5, with TRBD2 matching 10 bases. The germline gives CDR1 SEHNR, CDR2 FQNEAQ (reference sequence). V lost 4 bases, J lost 5 bases, and 10 bases stayed unmatched. The CDR3 has 16 amino acids. The CDR3 protein is CASSSTSGTHRETQYF. In nucleotides, the CDR3 is TGTGCCAGCAGCTCTACTAGCGGGACCCATCGGGAGACCCAGTACTTC.